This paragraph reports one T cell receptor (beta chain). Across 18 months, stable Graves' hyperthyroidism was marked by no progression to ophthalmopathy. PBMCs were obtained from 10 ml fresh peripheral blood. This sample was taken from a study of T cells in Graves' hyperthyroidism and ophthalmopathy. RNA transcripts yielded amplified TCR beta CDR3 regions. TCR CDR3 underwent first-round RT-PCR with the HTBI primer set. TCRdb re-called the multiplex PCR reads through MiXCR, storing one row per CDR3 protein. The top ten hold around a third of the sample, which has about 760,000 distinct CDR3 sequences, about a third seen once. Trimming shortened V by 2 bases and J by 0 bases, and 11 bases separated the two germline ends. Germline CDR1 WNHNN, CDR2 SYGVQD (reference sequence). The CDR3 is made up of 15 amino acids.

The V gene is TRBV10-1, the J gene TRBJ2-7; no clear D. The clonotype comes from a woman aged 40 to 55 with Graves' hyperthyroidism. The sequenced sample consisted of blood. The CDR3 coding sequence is TGCGCCAGCAGTGAGAACCCCGCGAGCTCCTACGAGCAGTACTTC. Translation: CASSENPASSYEQYF.